Presented here are 3 T cell receptor beta chains from one specimen sequenced in a study of T cells in Graves' hyperthyroidism and ophthalmopathy. The CDR3 regions of TCR beta were amplified from RNA transcripts. The HTBI primer set was used in a first-round RT-PCR of the TCR CDR3. TCRdb redid the calling of the multiplex PCR reads with MiXCR, one entry per CDR3 protein. Among about 420,000 distinct CDR3 sequences, around 14% were seen once, and the ten largest hold 7.5% to 8%. The specimen sequenced was blood. These receptors were obtained from a young woman with Graves' hyperthyroidism.

The chain has TRBV11-3 and TRBJ2-7; the match to TRBD2 covers 12 bases. The CDR3 loop spans 14 amino acids. CDR1 SGHNT and CDR2 YENEEA come from the germline V gene. J lost 6 bases, V lost 3 bases, and 3 bases had no gene match. The DNA for the CDR3 is TGTGCCAGCAGCTTTAAACTAGCGGGAGGCGAGCAGTACTTC. This translates into CASSFKLAGGEQYF. The full variable domain, its missing parts supplied by reference TRBV11-3 and TRBJ2-7, is EAGVVQSPRYKIIEKKQPVAFWCNPISGHNTLYWYLQNLGQGPELLIRYENEEAVDDSQLPKDRFSAERLKGVDSTLKIQPAELGDSAVYLCASSFKLAGGEQYFGPGTRLTVT.

The gene calls are TRBV28 and TRBJ1-1; 9 nucleotides line up with TRBD1. Germline CDR1 is MDHEN and CDR2 is SYDVKM. J was trimmed by 9 bases and V by 2 bases; bases with no gene match: 13. The CDR3 extends over 16 amino acids. The CDR3 region is CASSLGGTGFFGKAFF. CDR3 nucleotides: TGTGCCAGCAGTTTAGGAGGGACAGGGTTTTTCGGGAAAGCTTTCTTT.

In its sample, this clonotype was seen many times. The rearrangement joins TRBV2 to TRBJ1-2; D is uncertain. With 7 bases removed from V and 4 bases from J, the gap between germline ends came to 13 bases. The CDR3 covers 13 residues. CDR1 is SNHLY and CDR2 is FYNNEI in the germline V gene. The CDR3 spells CASTIRTAYGYTF. The CDR3 coding sequence is TGTGCCAGCACCATCAGGACGGCCTATGGCTACACCTTC. The full variable domain, in which reference TRBV2 and TRBJ1-2 provide the parts outside the CDR3, is EPEVTQTPSHQVTQMGQEVILRCVPISNHLYFYWYRQILGQKVEFLVSFYNNEISEKSEIFDDQFSVERPDGSNFTLKIRSTKLEDSAMYFCASTIRTAYGYTFGSGTRLTVV.